This T cell receptor (beta chain) comes out of a study of T cells in Graves' hyperthyroidism and ophthalmopathy. For the study at large: Any treatment followed the collection of peripheral blood at initial diagnosis.

The J segment lost 6 bases and the V segment lost 2 bases, leaving 3 bases of the junction unmatched. The CDR3 totals 14 residues. The germline gives CDR1 SEHNR, CDR2 FQNEAQ (reference sequence). TCR beta CDR3 regions were amplified from RNA. The HTBI primer set served for first-round RT-PCR of the TCR CDR3. TCRdb fed the multiplex PCR reads into MiXCR, producing one record per CDR3 protein. The data hold hundreds of thousands of distinct CDR3 sequences, with about 14% observed a single time. With a duration under 2 months, the hyperthyroidism was newly diagnosed in patients aged 18 to 65. Patients with uncontrolled infections, other autoimmune diseases, pregnancy or lactation were excluded. Diagnostic decisions used clinical symptoms, serum thyroxine and TRAb, thyroid ultrasound and orbital computed tomography. This clonotype was seen a few times.

The J gene is TRBJ2-2, the V gene TRBV7-9, with 7 bases fitting TRBD1. The sequenced sample was blood. This TCR was recovered from a woman aged 18-30 years with Graves' hyperthyroidism. The CDR3 DNA is TGTGCCAGCAGCTTAACAGGGGACGCCGGGGAGCTGTTTTTT. Translated: CASSLTGDAGELFF. The full variable domain, rest sourced from reference TRBV7-9 and TRBJ2-2, is DTGVSQNPRHKITKRGQNVTFRCDPISEHNRLYWYRQTLGQGPEFLTYFQNEAQLEKSRLLSDRFSAERPKGSFSTLEIQRTEQGDSAMYLCASSLTGDAGELFFGEGSRLTVL.